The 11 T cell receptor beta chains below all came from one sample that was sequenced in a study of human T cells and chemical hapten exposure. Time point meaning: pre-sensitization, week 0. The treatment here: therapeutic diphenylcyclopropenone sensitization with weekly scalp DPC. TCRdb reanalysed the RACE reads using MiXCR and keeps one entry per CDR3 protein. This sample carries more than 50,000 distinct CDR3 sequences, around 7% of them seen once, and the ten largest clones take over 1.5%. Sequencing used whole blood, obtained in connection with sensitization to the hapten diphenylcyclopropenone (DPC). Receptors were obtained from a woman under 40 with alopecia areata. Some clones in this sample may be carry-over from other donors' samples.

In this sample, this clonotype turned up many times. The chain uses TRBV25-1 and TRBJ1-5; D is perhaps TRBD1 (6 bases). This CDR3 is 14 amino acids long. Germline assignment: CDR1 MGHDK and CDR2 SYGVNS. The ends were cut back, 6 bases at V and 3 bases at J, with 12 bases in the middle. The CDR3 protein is CASRSSGDNQPQHF. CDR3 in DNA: TGTGCCAGCAGGAGTTCAGGGGACAATCAGCCCCAGCATTTT.

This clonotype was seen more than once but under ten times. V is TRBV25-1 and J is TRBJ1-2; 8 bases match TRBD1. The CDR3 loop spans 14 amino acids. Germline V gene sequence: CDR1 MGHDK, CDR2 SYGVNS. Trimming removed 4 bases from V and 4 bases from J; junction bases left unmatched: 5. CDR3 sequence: CASSAGQGPYGYTF. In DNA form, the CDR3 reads TGTGCCAGCAGTGCCGGACAGGGACCCTATGGCTACACCTTC.

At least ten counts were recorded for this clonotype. The CDR3 protein is CASSMKSNTEAFF. The CDR3 DNA sequence: TGTGCCAGCAGTATGAAGTCGAACACTGAAGCTTTCTTT. The chain recombines TRBV27 with TRBJ1-1; D unresolved. V was trimmed by 5 bases and J by 1 base, leaving 8 bases between them. The CDR3 extends over 13 amino acids. The V gene's germline CDR1 is MNHEY and CDR2 SMNVEV (reference sequence).

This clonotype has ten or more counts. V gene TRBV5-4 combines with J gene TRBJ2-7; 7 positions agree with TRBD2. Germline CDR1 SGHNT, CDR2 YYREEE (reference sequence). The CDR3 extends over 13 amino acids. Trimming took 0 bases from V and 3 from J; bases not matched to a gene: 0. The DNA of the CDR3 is TGTGCCAGCAGCTTGGGCGGGGGCTACGAGCAGTACTTC. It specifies CASSLGGGYEQYF.

CDR3 residues: CSAGLGEAFF. The DNA of the CDR3 is TGCAGTGCGGGGCTCGGTGAAGCTTTCTTT. The chain has TRBV20-1 and TRBJ1-1; the D gene is possibly TRBD1 (5 bases). V gave up 6 bases and J gave up 7 bases, with 9 bases separating them. CDR1 DFQATT and CDR2 SNEGSKA come from the germline V gene (reference sequence). The length of the CDR3 is 10 residues.

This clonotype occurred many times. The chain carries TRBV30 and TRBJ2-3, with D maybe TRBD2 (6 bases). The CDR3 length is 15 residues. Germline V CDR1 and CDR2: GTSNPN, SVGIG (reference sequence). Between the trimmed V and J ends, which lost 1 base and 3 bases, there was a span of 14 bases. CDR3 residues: CAWSGKHAGTDTQYF. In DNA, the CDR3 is TGTGCCTGGAGTGGGAAACATGCGGGAACAGATACGCAGTATTTT.

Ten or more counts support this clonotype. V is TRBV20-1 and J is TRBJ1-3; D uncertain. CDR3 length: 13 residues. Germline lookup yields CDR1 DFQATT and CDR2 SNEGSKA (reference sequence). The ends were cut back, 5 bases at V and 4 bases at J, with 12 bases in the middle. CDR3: CSALTDVGNTIYF. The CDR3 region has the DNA TGCAGTGCTTTGACTGATGTCGGAAACACCATATATTTT.

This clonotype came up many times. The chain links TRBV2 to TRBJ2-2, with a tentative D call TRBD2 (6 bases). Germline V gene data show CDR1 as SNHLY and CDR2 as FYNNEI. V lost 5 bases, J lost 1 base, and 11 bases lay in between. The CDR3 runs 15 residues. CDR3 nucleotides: TGTGCCAGCAGTCTCGGAGGGAAGAACACCGGGGAGCTGTTTTTT. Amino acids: CASSLGGKNTGELFF. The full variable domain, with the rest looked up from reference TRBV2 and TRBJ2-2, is EPEVTQTPSHQVTQMGQEVILRCVPISNHLYFYWYRQILGQKVEFLVSFYNNEISEKSEIFDDQFSVERPDGSNFTLKIRSTKLEDSAMYFCASSLGGKNTGELFFGEGSRLTVL.

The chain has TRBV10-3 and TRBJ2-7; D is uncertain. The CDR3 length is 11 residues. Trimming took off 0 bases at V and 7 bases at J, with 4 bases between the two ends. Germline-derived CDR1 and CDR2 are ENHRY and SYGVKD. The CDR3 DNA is TGTGCCATCAGTGAGTCGCAGGAGCAGTACTTC. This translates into CAISESQEQYF.

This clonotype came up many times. The CDR3 region has the DNA TGCAGTGCTAGTTACGGGGAAGGTTCACCCCTCCACTTT. It yields the protein CSASYGEGSPLHF. The gene calls are TRBV20-1 and TRBJ1-6; D is unresolved. The CDR3 length is 13 residues. CDR1 is DFQATT, CDR2 SNEGSKA, per germline (reference sequence). The ends were cut back, 3 bases at V and 9 bases at J, with 12 bases in the middle.

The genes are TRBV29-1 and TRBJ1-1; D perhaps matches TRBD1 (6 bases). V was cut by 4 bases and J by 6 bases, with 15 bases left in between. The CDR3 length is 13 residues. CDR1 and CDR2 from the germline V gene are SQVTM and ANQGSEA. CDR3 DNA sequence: TGCAGCGTTGGTCCTTTTCAGGGGTCTGAAGCTTTCTTT. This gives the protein CSVGPFQGSEAFF. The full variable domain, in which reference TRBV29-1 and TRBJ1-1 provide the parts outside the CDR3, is SAVISQKPSRDICQRGTSLTIQCQVDSQVTMMFWYRQQPGQSLTLIATANQGSEATYESGFVIDKFPISRPNLTFSTLTVSNMSPEDSSIYLCSVGPFQGSEAFFGQGTRLTVV.